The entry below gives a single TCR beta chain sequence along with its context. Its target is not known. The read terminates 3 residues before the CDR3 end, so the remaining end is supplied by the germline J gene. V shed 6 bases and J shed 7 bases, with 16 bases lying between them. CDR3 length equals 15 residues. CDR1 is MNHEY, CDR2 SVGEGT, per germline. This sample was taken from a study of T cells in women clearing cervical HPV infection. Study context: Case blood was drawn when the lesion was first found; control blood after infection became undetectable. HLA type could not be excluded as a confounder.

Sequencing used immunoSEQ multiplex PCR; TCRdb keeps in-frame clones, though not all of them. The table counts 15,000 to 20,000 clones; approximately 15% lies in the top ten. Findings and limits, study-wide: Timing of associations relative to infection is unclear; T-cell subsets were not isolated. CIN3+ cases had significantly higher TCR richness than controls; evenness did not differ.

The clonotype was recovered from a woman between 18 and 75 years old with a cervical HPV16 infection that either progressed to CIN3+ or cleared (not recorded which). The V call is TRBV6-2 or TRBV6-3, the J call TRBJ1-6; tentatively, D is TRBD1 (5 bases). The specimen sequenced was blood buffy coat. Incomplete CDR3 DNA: TGTGCCAGCAGCCTTTTACAGGCAGGGAATTCACCC. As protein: CASSLLQAGNSP. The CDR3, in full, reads CASSLLQAGNSPLHF.